A single sample gave rise to the 10 T cell receptor beta chains below, sequenced in a study of CD8+ T cells in alopecia areata. This sample's treatment: oral pan-JAK inhibitor, 5-10 mg twice daily. It was cDNA, reverse transcribed from extracted RNA, that served as the sequencing template. Using immunoSEQ multiplex PCR, the repertoire was profiled, and TCRdb retains in-frame clones only, with some absent. Of 150,000 to 250,000 clones detected, 55% to 75% appear once; the ten largest clones hold 5.5% to 6%. The sample in question was CD4+ T cells sorted from blood, obtained at week 24, from a patient treated with tofacitinib. The receptor source for this set is a human donor with alopecia areata.

This clone was recorded a few times. The V call is TRBV5-6, the J call TRBJ2-5, with a tentative D call TRBD1 (5 bases). Germline assignment: CDR1 SGHDT and CDR2 YYEEEE. V shed 3 bases and J shed 4 bases, with 13 bases lying between them. This CDR3 is built from 14 residues. The CDR3, as DNA: TGTGCCAGCAGCTCTTCCCAGACAGTAGAGACCCAGTACTTC. Translated: CASSSSQTVETQYF.

V usage is TRBV5-1 and J usage is TRBJ2-4; D ambiguous. The CDR3 loop spans 15 amino acids. Germline V lookup: CDR1 SGHRS, CDR2 YFSETQ. The V end lost 3 bases, the J end lost 3 bases, and 13 bases lay between the germline ends. The CDR3 DNA is TGCGCCAGCAGCTCCGAAAACAGAGACAAAAACATTCAGTACTTC. This sequence encodes CASSSENRDKNIQYF.

The CDR3 here is CAWDGTSYNEQFF. The CDR3 coding sequence is TGTGCCTGGGACGGAACCTCCTACAATGAGCAGTTCTTC. The V call is TRBV30, the J call TRBJ2-1; unclear D gene. Germline V gene data show CDR1 as GTSNPN and CDR2 as SVGIG (reference sequence). The V and J ends lost 5 bases and 0 bases respectively, with 8 bases between them. This CDR3 has 13 amino acids.

V is TRBV7-8 and J is TRBJ1-2; TRBD1 agrees at 10 bases. Germline V lookup: CDR1 SGHVS, CDR2 FQNEAQ. CDR3 length: 15 amino acids. The ends lost 5 bases at V and 4 bases at J; junction bases unmatched: 7. CDR3 nucleotide sequence: TGTGCCAGCAGCACCCCAGGGACAGGGGTCTATGGCTACACCTTC. Translated: CASSTPGTGVYGYTF.

The chain uses TRBV7-2 and TRBJ1-4; no clear D gene. With 1 base removed from V and 8 bases from J, the gap between germline ends came to 11 bases. Germline V gene data show CDR1 as SGHTA and CDR2 as FQGNSA. The CDR3 loop spans 14 amino acids. The CDR3 DNA sequence: TGTGCCAGCAGCTTAGATTGGGATCGGGAAAAACTGTTTTTT. Translation: CASSLDWDREKLFF.

The chain combines TRBV28 with TRBJ1-1; tentative D call: TRBD1 (6 bases). Germline assignment: CDR1 MDHEN and CDR2 SYDVKM. The CDR3 runs 15 residues. Trimming removed 2 bases from V and 5 bases from J, with 15 bases in between. The CDR3 protein is CASSLGGGRETEAFF. In DNA form, the CDR3 reads TGTGCCAGCAGTTTAGGTGGGGGGCGGGAGACTGAAGCTTTCTTT.

The chain is built from TRBV27 and TRBJ2-5; D is unresolved. V was clipped by 2 bases and J by 2 bases, with 12 bases between them. Germline loops: CDR1 MNHEY, CDR2 SMNVEV (reference sequence). The CDR3 has 15 amino acids. CDR3 bases: TGTGCCAGCAGTTTACACCGGACGGATCAAGAGACCCAGTACTTC. Translated, it gives CASSLHRTDQETQYF.

The gene calls are TRBV29-1 and TRBJ1-2; 7 nucleotides match TRBD1. The CDR3 loop spans 12 amino acids. V trimming: 4 bases; J trimming: 8 bases; junction bases outside the gene matches: 7. CDR1 is SQVTM, CDR2 ANQGSEA, per germline. The CDR3 is CSVGQGSEGYTF. CDR3 DNA sequence: TGCAGCGTTGGACAGGGATCTGAGGGCTACACCTTC.

The chain carries TRBV5-4 and TRBJ2-5, with TRBD2 matching over 10 bases. The CDR3 length is 16 residues. Germline V gene data show CDR1 as SGHNT and CDR2 as YYREEE (reference sequence). Losses at the gene ends were 4 bases for V and 4 bases for J; bases not matched to a gene: 10. The chain's CDR3 is CASSTPTSGKGETQYF. The CDR3 DNA sequence: TGTGCCAGCAGCACGCCCACTAGCGGGAAGGGAGAGACCCAGTACTTC.

V gene TRBV9 combines with J gene TRBJ2-2; no firm D call. CDR1 and CDR2 (germline): SGDLS, YYNGEE. The V end was cut by 3 bases, the J end by 7 bases, with 7 bases between. The CDR3 is made up of 12 amino acids. The CDR3 is CASSGLGGELFF. The DNA for the CDR3 is TGTGCCAGCAGCGGGCTCGGCGGGGAGCTGTTTTTT.